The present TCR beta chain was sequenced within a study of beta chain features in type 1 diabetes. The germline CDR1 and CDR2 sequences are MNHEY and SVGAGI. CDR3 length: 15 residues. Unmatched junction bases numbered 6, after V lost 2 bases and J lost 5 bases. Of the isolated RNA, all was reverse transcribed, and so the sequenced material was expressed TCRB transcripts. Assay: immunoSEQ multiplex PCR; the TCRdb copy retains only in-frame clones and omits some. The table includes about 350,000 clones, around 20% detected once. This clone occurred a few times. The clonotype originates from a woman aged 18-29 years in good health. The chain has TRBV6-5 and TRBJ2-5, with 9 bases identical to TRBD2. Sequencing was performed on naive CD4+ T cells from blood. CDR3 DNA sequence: TGTGCCAGCAGTTACGCTAGCGGGGCTCGGGAGACCCAGTACTTC. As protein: CASSYASGARETQYF.